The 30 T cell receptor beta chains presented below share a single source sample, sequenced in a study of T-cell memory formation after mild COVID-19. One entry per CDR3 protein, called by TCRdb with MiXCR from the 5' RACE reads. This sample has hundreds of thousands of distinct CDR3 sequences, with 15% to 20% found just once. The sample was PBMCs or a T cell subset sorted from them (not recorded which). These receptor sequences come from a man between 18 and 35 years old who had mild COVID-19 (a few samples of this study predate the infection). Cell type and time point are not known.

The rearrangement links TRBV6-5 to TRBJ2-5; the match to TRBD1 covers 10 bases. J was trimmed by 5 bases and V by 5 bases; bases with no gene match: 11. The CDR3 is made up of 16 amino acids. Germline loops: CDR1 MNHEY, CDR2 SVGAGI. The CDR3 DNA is TGTGCCAGCAGTGGACCGGGACAGGGGTGGTTGGAGACCCAGTACTTC. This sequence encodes CASSGPGQGWLETQYF.

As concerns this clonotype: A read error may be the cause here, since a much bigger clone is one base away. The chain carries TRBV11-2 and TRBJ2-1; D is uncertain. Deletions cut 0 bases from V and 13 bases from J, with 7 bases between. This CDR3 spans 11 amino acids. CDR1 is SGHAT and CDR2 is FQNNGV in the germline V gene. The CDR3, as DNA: TGTGCCAGCAGCTTAGAACGTGATCAGTTCTTC. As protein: CASSLERDQFF.

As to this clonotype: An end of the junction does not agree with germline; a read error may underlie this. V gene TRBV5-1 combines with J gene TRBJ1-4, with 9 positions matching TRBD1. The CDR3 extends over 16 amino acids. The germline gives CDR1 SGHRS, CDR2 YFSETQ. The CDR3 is CASSFLGQGLSEELFF. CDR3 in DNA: TGCGCCAGCAGCTTTCTGGGACAGGGCTTAAGTGAAGAACTGTTTTTT.

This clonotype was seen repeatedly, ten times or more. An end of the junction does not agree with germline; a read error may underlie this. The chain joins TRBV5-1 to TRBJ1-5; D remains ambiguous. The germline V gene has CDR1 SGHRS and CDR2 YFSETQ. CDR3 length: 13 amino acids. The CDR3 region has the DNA TGTGCCAGCAGCTTATCCGGCAATCAGCCCCAGCATTTT. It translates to CASSLSGNQPQHF.

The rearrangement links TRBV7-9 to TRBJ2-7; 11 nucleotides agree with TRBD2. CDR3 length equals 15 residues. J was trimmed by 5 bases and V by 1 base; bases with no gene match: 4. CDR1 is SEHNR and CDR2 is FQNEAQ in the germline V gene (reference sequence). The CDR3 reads CASSLVSGGANEQYV. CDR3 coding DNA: TGTGCCAGCAGCTTAGTTAGCGGGGGGGCGAACGAGCAGTACGTC.

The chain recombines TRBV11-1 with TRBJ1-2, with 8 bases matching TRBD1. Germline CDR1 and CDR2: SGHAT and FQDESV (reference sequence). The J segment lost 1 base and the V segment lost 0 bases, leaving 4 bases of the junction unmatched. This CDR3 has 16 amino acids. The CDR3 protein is CASSLARDRNNYGYTF. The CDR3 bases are TGTGCCAGCAGCTTAGCGCGGGACAGGAATAACTATGGCTACACCTTC.

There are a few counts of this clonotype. The CDR3 reads CASSTRDSGTNTGELFF. CDR3 sequence (DNA): TGTGCCAGCAGTACGAGGGACAGCGGAACTAACACCGGGGAGCTGTTTTTT. The chain is built from TRBV27 and TRBJ2-2, with TRBD1 matching over 7 bases. V shed 5 bases and J 2 bases; nucleotides not matched to a gene: 11. The CDR3 is 17 amino acids. Looked up from germline, CDR1 is MNHEY and CDR2 is SMNVEV (reference sequence).

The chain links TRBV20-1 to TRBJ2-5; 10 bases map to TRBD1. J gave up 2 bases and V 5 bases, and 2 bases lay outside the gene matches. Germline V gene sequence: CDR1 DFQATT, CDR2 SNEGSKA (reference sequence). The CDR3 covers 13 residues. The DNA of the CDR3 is TGCAGTGCTCCGGACAGGGGGCAAGAGACCCAGTACTTC. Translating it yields CSAPDRGQETQYF.

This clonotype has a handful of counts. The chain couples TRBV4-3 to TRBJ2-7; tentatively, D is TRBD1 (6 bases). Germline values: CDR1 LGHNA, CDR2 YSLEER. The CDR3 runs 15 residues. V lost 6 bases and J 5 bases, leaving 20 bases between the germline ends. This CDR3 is CASRRWDKAWDEQYF. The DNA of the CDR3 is TGCGCCAGCAGGAGATGGGACAAGGCGTGGGACGAGCAGTACTTC.

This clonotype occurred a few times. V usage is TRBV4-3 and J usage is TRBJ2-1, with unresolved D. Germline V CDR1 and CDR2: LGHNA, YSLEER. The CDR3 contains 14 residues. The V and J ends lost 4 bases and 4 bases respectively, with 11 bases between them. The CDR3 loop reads CASSPHGPYNEQFF. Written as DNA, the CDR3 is TGCGCCAGCAGCCCCCACGGGCCGTACAATGAGCAGTTCTTC.

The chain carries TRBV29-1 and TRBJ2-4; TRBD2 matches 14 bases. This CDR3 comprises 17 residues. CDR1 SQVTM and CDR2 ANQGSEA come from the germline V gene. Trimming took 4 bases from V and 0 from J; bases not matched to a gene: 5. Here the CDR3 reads CSVARLAGGLAKNIQYF. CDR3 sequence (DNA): TGCAGCGTTGCACGACTAGCGGGGGGGCTAGCCAAAAACATTCAGTACTTC.

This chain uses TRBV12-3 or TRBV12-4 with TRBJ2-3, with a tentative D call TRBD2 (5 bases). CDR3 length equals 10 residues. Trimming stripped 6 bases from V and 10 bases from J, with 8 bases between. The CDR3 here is CASSPGAQYF. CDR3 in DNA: TGTGCCAGCAGCCCCGGGGCGCAGTATTTT.

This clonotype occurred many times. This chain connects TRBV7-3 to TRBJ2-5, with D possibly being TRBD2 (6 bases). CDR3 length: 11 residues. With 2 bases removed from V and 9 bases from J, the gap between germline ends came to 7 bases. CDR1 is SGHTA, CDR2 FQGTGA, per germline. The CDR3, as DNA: TGTGCCAGCAGCTTAGGAGGGGCCCAGTACTTC. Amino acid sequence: CASSLGGAQYF.

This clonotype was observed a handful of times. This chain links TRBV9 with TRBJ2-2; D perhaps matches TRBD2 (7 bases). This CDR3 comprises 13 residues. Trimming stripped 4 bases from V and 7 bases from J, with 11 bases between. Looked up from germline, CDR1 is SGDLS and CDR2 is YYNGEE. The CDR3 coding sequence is TGTGCCAGCAGCCCGAGGGGGGGCGGGGAGCTGTTTTTT. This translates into CASSPRGGGELFF.

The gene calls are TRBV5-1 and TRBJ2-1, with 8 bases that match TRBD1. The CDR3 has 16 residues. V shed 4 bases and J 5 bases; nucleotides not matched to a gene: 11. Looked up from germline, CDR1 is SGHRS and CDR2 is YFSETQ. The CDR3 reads CASSRGQGYVNNEQFF. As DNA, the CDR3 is TGCGCCAGCAGCCGCGGACAGGGCTATGTGAACAATGAGCAGTTCTTC.

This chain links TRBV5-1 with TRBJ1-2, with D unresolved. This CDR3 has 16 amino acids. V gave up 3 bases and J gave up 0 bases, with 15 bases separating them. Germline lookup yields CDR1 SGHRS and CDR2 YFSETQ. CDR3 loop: CASSSSPRPTNYGYTF. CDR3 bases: TGCGCCAGCAGCTCTTCCCCCCGACCAACTAACTATGGCTACACCTTC.

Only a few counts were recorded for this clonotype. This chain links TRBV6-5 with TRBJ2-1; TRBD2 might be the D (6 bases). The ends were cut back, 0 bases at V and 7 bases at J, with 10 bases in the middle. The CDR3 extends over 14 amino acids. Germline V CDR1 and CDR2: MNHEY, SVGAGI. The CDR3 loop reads CASSYSTGVNEQFF. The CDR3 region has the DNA TGTGCCAGCAGTTACTCGACGGGGGTAAATGAGCAGTTCTTC.

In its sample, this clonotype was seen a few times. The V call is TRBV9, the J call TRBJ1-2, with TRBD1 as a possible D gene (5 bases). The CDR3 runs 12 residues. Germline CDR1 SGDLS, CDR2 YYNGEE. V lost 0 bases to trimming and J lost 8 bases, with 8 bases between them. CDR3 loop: CASSVGRVGYTF. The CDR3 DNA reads TGTGCCAGCAGCGTAGGCAGGGTCGGCTACACCTTC.

The CDR3 sequence is CASSRASSGNTIYF. The CDR3 nucleotides read TGCGCCAGCAGCCGGGCGTCGTCTGGAAACACCATATATTTT. The genes are TRBV4-3 and TRBJ1-3; unclear D gene. The germline V gene encodes CDR1 LGHNA and CDR2 YSLEER. The length of the CDR3 is 14 residues. Trimming removed 4 bases from V and 1 base from J, with 8 bases in between.

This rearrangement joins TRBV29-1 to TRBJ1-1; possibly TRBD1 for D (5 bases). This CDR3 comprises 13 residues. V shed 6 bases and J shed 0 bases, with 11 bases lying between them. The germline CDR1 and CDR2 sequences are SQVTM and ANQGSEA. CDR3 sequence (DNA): TGCAGCGTGAAGGGACGGATGAACACTGAAGCTTTCTTT. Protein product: CSVKGRMNTEAFF.

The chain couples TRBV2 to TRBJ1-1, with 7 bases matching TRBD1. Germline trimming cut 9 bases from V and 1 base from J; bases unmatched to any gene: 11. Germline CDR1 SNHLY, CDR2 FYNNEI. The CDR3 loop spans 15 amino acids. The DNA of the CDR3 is TGTGCCAGTTCGGGACAGACGAAGGGGAACACTGAAGCTTTCTTT. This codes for CASSGQTKGNTEAFF. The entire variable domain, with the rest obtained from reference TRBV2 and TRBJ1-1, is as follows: EPEVTQTPSHQVTQMGQEVILRCVPISNHLYFYWYRQILGQKVEFLVSFYNNEISEKSEIFDDQFSVERPDGSNFTLKIRSTKLEDSAMYFCASSGQTKGNTEAFFGQGTRLTVV.

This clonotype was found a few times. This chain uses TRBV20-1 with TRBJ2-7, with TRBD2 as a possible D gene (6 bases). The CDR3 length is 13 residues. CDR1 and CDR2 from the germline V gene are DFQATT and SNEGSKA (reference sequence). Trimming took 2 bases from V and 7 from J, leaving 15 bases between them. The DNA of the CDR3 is TGCAGTGCTAGACCCGGGGGAGAAAGGGAGCAGTACTTC. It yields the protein CSARPGGEREQYF.

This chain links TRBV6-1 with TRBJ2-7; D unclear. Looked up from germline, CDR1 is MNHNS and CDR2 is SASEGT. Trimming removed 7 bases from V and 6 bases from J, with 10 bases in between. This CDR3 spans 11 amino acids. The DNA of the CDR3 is TGTGCCAGCATTAGAGGAATCGAGCAGTACTTC. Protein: CASIRGIEQYF.

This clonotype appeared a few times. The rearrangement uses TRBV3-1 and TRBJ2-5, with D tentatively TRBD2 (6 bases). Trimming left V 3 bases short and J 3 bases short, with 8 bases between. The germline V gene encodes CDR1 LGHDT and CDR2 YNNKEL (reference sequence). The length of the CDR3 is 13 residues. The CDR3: CASSHTGEETQYF. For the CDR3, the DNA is TGTGCCAGCAGCCACACGGGAGAAGAGACCCAGTACTTC.

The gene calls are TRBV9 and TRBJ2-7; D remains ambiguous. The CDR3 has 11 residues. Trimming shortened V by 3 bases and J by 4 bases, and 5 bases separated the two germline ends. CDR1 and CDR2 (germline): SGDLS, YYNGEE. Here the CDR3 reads CASSAAYEQYV. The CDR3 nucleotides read TGTGCCAGCAGCGCAGCATACGAGCAGTACGTC.

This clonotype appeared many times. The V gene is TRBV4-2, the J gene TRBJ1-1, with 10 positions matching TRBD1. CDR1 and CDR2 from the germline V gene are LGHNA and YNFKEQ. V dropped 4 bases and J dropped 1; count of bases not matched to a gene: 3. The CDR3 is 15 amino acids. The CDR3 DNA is TGTGCCAGCAGCCGCGGACAGGGGGGGAACACTGAAGCTTTCTTT. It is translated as CASSRGQGGNTEAFF.

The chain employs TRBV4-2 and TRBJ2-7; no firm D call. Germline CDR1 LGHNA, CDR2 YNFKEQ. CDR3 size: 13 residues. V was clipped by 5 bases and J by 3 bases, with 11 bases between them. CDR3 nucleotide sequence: TGTGCCAGCAGCGCTTACTTGGGCTACGAGCAGTACTTC. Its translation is CASSAYLGYEQYF.

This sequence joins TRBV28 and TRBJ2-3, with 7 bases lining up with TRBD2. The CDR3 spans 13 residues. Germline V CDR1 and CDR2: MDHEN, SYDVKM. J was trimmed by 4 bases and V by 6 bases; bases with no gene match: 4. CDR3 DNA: TGTGCCAGCAGCATGACTAGCCCAGATACGCAGTATTTT. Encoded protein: CASSMTSPDTQYF.

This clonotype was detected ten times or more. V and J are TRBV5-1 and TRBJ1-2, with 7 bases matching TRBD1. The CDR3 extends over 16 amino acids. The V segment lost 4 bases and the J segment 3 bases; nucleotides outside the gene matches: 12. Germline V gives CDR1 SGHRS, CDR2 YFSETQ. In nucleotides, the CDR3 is TGCGCCAGCAGCACTACAGGGGACTCGGCGGACTATGGCTACACCTTC. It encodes CASSTTGDSADYGYTF.

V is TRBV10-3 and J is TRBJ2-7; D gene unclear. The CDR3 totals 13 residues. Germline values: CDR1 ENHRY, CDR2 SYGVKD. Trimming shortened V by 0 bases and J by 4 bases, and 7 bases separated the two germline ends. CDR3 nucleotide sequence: TGTGCCATCAGTGAGTCGATTAGGTACGAGCAGTACGTC. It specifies CAISESIRYEQYV.